This T cell receptor (beta chain) was documented in a study of OX40 agonist ivuxolimab in advanced cancers. V was shortened by 3 bases and J by 0 bases, with 15 bases between the two germline ends. Germline lookup yields CDR1 LGHNA and CDR2 YNFKEQ. The CDR3 is 17 amino acids. TCRdb keeps only in-frame clones here, not all; method: immunoSEQ multiplex PCR. The table shows 55,000 to 80,000 clones, with over 75% occurring only once. The receptor comes from an adult with an advanced solid tumor such as melanoma, head and neck, liver or kidney cancer. The V call is TRBV4-2, the J call TRBJ2-1; either TRBD1 or TRBD2 may fit D (5 bases each). The material sequenced was CD4+ or CD8+ T cells sorted from blood, taken in a trial of the OX40 agonist ivuxolimab. The CDR3 loop is CASSQGTTGSSYNEQFF. The CDR3 DNA follows: TGTGCCAGCAGCCAGGGGACCACCGGTAGCTCCTACAATGAGCAGTTCTTC.